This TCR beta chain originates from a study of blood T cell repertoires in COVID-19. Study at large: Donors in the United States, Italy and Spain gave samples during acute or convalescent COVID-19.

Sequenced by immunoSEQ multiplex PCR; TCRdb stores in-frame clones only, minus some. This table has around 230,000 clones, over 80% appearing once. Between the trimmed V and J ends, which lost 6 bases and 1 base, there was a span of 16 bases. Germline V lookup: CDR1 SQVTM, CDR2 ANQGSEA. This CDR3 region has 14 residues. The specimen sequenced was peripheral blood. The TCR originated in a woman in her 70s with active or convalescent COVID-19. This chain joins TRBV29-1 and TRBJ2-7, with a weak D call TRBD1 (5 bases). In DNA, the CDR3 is TGCAGCGTGGCGACAGTTTACACGTCCTACGAGCAGTACTTC. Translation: CSVATVYTSYEQYF.